This T cell receptor beta chain originates from a study of blood T cell repertoires in COVID-19. Study background: The United States, Italy and Spain were the sources of the acute and convalescent COVID-19 samples. PBMCs, B-cell-depleted T cells, or T cells provided the cDNA or gDNA that made up the material.

Cohorts were determined from participant-reported clinical history. Within 2 weeks before study entry, exposed participants met a COVID-19 case. This CDR3 region has 15 residues. V was shortened by 7 bases and J by 6 bases, with 19 bases between the two germline ends. The germline gives CDR1 SEHNR, CDR2 FQNEAQ (reference sequence). Libraries were prepared by immunoSEQ multiplex PCR; TCRdb keeps only in-frame clonotypes and omits some of them. The data show approximately 280,000 clones, roughly 80% seen once. This chain connects TRBV7-9 to TRBJ2-1; D is perhaps TRBD2 (5 bases). The sequence was collected from a man aged 35 to 55 who had been exposed to COVID-19. Sequenced input: PBMCs or T cells enriched from blood (not recorded which). In nucleotides, the CDR3 is TGTGCCAGCAAGCTAACCGAGACCGGGATCAATGAGCAGTTCTTC. Protein: CASKLTETGINEQFF.